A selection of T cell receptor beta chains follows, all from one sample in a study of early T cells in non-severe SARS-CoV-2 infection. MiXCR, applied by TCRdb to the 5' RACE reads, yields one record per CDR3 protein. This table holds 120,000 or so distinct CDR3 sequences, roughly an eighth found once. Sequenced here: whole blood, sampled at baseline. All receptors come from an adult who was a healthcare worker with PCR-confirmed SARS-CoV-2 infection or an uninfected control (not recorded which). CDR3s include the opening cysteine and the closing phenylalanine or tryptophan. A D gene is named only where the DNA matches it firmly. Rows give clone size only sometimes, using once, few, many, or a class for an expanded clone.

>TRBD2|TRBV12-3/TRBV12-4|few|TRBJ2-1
CASSSPAGGLYNEQFF
TGTGCCAGCAGTTCTCCAGCGGGAGGGCTCTACAATGAGCAGTTCTTC
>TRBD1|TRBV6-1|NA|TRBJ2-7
CASTKGTAGTSEQYF
TGTGCCAGCACCAAAGGGACAGCCGGTACTAGCGAGCAGTACTTC
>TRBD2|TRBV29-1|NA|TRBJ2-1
CSYRGLAGGPRISEQFF
TGCAGCTACCGGGGGCTAGCGGGAGGGCCGAGAATTTCTGAGCAGTTCTTC
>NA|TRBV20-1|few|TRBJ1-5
CSASDSPLGNNQPQHF
TGCAGTGCTAGCGACAGCCCTTTAGGGAACAATCAGCCCCAGCATTTT
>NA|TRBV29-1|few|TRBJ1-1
CSVLPALNTEAFF
TGCAGCGTTCTGCCAGCGTTGAACACTGAAGCTTTCTTT
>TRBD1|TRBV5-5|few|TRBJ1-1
CASSLWPGQGKFEAFF
TGTGCCAGCAGCTTGTGGCCGGGACAGGGCAAATTTGAAGCTTTCTTT
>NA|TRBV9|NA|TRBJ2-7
CASSVGHRTGDEQYF
TGTGCCAGCAGCGTAGGTCACAGGACGGGGGACGAGCAGTACTTC
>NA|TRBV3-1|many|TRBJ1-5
CASSQYFDQPQHF
TGTGCCAGCAGCCAGTACTTCGATCAGCCCCAGCATTTT
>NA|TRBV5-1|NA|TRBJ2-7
CASSPRGAGVKEF
TGCGCCAGCAGCCCCCGGGGGGCAGGGGTCAAAGAATTC
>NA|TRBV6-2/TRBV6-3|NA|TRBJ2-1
CASSYSYEGLEENEQFF
TGTGCCAGCAGTTACTCTTACGAGGGGCTAGAGGAGAATGAGCAGTTCTTC
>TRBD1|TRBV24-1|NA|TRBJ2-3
CATMASDRGGTDTQYF
TGTGCCACCATGGCATCCGACAGGGGCGGCACAGATACGCAGTATTTT
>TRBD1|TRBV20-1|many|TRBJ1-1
CSARDRTENTEAFF
TGCAGTGCTAGGGACAGGACGGAGAACACTGAAGCTTTCTTT
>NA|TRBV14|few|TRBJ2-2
CASSRSDLRNTGELFF
TGTGCCAGCAGCCGGTCGGACTTGCGAAACACCGGGGAGCTGTTTTTT
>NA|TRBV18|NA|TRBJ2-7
CASSPLGAGVYEQYF
TGTGCCAGCTCACCACTAGGAGCAGGGGTATACGAGCAGTACTTC
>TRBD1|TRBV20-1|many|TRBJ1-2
CSASIRGYYGYTF
TGCAGTGCTAGTATCAGGGGGTACTATGGCTACACCTTC
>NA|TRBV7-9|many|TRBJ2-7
CASSLAGVDYEQYF
TGTGCCAGCAGCTTAGCGGGAGTAGACTACGAGCAGTACTTC
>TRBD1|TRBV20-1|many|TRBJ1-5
CSARVGQGFQPQHF
TGCAGTGCTAGAGTCGGACAGGGGTTTCAGCCCCAGCATTTT
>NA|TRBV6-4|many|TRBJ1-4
CASMIKIRETNEKLFF
TGTGCCAGCATGATCAAGATCCGGGAAACTAATGAAAAACTGTTTTTT
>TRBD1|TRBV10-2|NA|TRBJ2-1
CASRRDRSYNEQFF
TGCGCCAGCAGGCGGGACAGGTCATACAATGAGCAGTTCTTC
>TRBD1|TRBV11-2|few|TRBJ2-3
CASSLVGQGKTGTDTQYF
TGTGCCAGCAGCTTAGTGGGACAGGGGAAGACCGGCACAGATACGCAGTATTTT
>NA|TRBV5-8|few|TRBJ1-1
CASSFWKGPATEAFF
TGTGCCAGCAGCTTTTGGAAGGGTCCGGCTACTGAAGCTTTCTTT
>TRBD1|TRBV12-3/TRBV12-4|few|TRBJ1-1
CASSKQGTTEAFF
TGTGCCAGCAGTAAACAGGGGACCACTGAAGCTTTCTTT
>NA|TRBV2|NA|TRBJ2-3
CASSPGSGTDTQYF
TGTGCCAGCAGTCCCGGGTCAGGGACAGATACGCAGTATTTT
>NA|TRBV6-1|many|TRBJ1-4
CASSEIRGHGYEKLFF
TGTGCCAGCAGTGAGATCCGTGGACATGGTTATGAAAAACTGTTTTTT
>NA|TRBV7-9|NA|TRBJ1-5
CASSSIANQPQHF
TGTGCCAGCAGCTCTATCGCTAACCAGCCCCAGCATTTT
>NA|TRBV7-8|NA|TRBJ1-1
CASATASNTEAFF
TGTGCCAGCGCCACAGCCTCGAACACTGAAGCTTTCTTT
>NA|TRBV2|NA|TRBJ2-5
CASRPAIRGETQYF
TGTGCCAGCAGACCGGCCATCAGGGGTGAGACCCAGTACTTC
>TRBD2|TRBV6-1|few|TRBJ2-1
CASTQLAGDYNEQFF
TGTGCCAGCACCCAACTAGCGGGGGACTACAATGAGCAGTTCTTC
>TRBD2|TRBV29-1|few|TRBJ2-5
CSGLAGGETQYF
TGCAGCGGACTAGCGGGGGGAGAGACCCAGTACTTC
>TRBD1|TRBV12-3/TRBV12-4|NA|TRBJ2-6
CASRPSTGGRTGANVLTF
TGTGCCAGCAGGCCATCGACAGGGGGCAGGACTGGGGCCAACGTCCTGACTTTC
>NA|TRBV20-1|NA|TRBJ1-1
CSATGYRAGTEAFF
TGCAGTGCTACGGGGTACAGGGCGGGCACTGAAGCTTTCTTT
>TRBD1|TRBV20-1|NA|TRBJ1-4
CSARDRTGGTSNEKLFF
TGCAGTGCTAGAGACCGGACAGGGGGCACATCTAATGAAAAACTGTTTTTT
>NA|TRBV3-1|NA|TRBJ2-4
CASSLLGLKNIQYF
TGTGCCAGCAGCCTATTGGGACTTAAAAACATTCAGTACTTC
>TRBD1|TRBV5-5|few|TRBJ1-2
CASSPWDSTRGFYTF
TGTGCCAGCAGCCCTTGGGACAGCACCCGAGGTTTCTACACCTTC
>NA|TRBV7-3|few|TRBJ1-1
CASSLLPGFTEAFF
TGTGCCAGCAGCCTACTCCCAGGGTTCACTGAAGCTTTCTTT
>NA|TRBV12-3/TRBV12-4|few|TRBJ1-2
CASSLLGTGYTF
TGTGCCAGCAGTTTACTAGGGACAGGCTACACCTTC
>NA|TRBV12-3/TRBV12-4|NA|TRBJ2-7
CASSPITTGYEQYF
TGTGCCAGCAGCCCTATCACGACGGGCTACGAGCAGTACTTC
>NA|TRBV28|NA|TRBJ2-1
CASSFRQLVSYNEQFF
TGTGCCAGCAGTTTTCGCCAGCTTGTTTCCTACAATGAGCAGTTCTTC
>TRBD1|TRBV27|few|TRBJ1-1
CASSRLGTVNTEAFF
TGTGCCAGCAGCCGTCTAGGGACAGTGAACACTGAAGCTTTCTTT
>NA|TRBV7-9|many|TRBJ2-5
CASSLDTGRTKTQYF
TGTGCCAGCAGCTTAGATACAGGGAGAACGAAGACCCAGTACTTC
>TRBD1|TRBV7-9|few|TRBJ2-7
CASSPTGTGQYYEQYF
TGTGCCAGCAGCCCTACAGGGACAGGGCAATATTACGAGCAGTACTTC
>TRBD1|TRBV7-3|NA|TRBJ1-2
CASSLTTGSGYTF
TGTGCCAGCAGCTTAACGACAGGGAGTGGCTACACCTTC
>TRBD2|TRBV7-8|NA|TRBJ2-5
CASSYQGLAPRETQYF
TGTGCCAGCAGTTACCAGGGACTAGCGCCGAGGGAGACCCAGTACTTC
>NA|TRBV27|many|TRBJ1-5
CASSLRRDYNQPQHF
TGTGCCAGCAGTTTAAGGAGGGACTACAATCAGCCCCAGCATTTT
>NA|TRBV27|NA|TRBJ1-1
CASSPRGVNTEAFF
TGTGCCAGCAGTCCTAGGGGGGTGAACACTGAAGCTTTCTTT
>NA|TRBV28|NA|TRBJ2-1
CASSPPVQKQFF
TGTGCCAGCAGTCCCCCCGTCCAGAAGCAGTTCTTC
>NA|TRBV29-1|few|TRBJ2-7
CSVTGVLAEQYF
TGCAGCGTCACCGGGGTCCTGGCGGAGCAGTACTTC
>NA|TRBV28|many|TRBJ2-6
CASSLRRVLVRSGANVLTF
TGTGCCAGCAGTCTACGACGGGTCCTTGTACGCTCTGGGGCCAACGTCCTGACTTTC
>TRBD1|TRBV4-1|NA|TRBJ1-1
CASSQEGQGITEAFF
TGCGCCAGCAGCCAAGAGGGACAGGGAATCACTGAAGCTTTCTTT